The 5 T cell receptor beta chains in this list originate from one sample, sequenced in a study of cytomegalovirus exposure and HLA in healthy donors. 13 Jbeta primers and 60 Vbeta primers were used for the PCR. Repertoires were generated with immunoSEQ multiplex PCR, while TCRdb's copy carries only in-frame clones and drops some. The data show approximately 130,000 clones, around 83% seen once. Input material: PBMCs. The receptors were gathered from a girl between 2 and 10 years old in good health and CMV-seronegative.

CDR3 bases: TGCGCCAGCAGCCAAGATCGGAGCGGGTACCCTTCCTACAATGAGCAGTTCTTC. This codes for CASSQDRSGYPSYNEQFF. The chain joins TRBV4-1 to TRBJ2-1; D is possibly TRBD2 (6 bases). Germline values: CDR1 MGHRA, CDR2 YSYEKL. This CDR3 region has 18 residues. V was cut by 0 bases and J by 1 base, with 16 bases left in between.

In this sample, this clone turned up once. The chain links TRBV30 to TRBJ2-5, with TRBD1 identical over 9 bases. This CDR3 contains 15 residues. The V gene's germline CDR1 is GTSNPN and CDR2 SVGIG (reference sequence). After removal of 0 bases from V and 5 bases from J, the junction contained 7 bases not matched to a gene. For the CDR3, the DNA is TGTGCCTGGAGTGTACCGTACAGGGGGCAGGAGACCCAGTACTTC. This gives the protein CAWSVPYRGQETQYF.

The chain is built from TRBV7-6 and TRBJ1-1; no firm D call. The CDR3 totals 15 residues. V was pared by 7 bases and J by 3 bases, with 18 bases between. Germline V CDR1 and CDR2: SGHVS, FNYEAQ. CDR3 sequence reads: CASTYGGSGDTEAFF. The CDR3 nucleotides read TGTGCCAGCACCTACGGCGGATCGGGTGACACTGAAGCTTTCTTT.

The chain is built from TRBV15 and TRBJ2-5, with D uncertain. The CDR3 is made up of 14 amino acids. Germline CDR1 LNHNV, CDR2 YYDKDF (reference sequence). V was pared by 1 base and J by 2 bases, with 8 bases between. The CDR3 loop is CATSRGLLQETQYF. For the CDR3, the DNA is TGTGCCACCAGCAGAGGACTGCTACAAGAGACCCAGTACTTC.

The V gene is TRBV30, the J gene TRBJ2-2; the D is unclear. The CDR3 length is 13 residues. From germline, CDR1 is GTSNPN and CDR2 SVGIG (reference sequence). The V end was cut by 0 bases, the J end by 5 bases, with 7 bases between. The CDR3 coding sequence is TGTGCCTGGAGTGTACAGCTGACCGGGGAGCTGTTTTTT. This codes for CAWSVQLTGELFF.